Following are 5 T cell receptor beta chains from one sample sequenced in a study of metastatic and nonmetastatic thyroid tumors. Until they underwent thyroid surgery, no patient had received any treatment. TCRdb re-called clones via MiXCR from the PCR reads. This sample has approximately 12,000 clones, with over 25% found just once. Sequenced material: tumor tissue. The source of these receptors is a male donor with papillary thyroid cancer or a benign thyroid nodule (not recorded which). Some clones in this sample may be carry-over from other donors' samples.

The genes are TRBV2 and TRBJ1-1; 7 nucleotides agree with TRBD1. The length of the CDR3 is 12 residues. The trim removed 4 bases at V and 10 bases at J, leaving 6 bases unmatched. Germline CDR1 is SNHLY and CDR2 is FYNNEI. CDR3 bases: TGTGCCAGCAGTGGGGACAGCCGGACAGCTTTCTTT. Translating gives CASSGDSRTAFF.

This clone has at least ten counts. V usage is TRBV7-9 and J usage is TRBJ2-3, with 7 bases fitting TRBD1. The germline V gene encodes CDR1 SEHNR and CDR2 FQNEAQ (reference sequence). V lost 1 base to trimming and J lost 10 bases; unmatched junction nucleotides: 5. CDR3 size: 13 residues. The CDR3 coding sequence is TGTGCCAGCAGCTTAGAGGGACAGAAAGCGCAGTATTTT. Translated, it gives CASSLEGQKAQYF.

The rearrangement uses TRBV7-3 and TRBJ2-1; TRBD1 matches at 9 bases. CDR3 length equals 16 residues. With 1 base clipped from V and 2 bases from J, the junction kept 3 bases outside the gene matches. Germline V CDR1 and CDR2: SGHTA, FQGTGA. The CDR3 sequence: CASSLMGTGTYNEQFF. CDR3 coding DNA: TGTGCCAGCAGCTTAATGGGGACAGGGACCTACAATGAGCAGTTCTTC.

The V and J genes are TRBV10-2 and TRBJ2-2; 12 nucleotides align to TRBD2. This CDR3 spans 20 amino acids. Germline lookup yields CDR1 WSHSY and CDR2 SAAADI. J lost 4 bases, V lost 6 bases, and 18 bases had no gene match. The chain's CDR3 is CASRSSPVLAGGSVTGELFF. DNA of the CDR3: TGCGCCAGCAGGTCCTCTCCGGTACTAGCGGGAGGATCTGTCACCGGGGAGCTGTTTTTT.

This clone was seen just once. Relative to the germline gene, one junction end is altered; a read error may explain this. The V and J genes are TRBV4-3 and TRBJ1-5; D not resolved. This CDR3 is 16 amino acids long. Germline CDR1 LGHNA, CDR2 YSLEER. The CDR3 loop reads CASSQDHGPLYQAQHF. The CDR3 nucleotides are TGCGCCAGCAGCCAAGATCATGGGCCCCTTTATCAGGCCCAGCATTTT.